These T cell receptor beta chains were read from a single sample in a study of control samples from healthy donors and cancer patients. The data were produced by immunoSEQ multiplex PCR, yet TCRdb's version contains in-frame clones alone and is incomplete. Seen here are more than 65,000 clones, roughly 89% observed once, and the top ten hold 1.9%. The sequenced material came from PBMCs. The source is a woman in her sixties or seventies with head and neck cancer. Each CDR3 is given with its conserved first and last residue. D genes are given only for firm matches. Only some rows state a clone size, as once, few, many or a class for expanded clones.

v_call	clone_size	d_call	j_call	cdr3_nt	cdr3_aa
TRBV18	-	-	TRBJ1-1	TGTGCCAGCTCACCATTTAGCTTGGGGAACACTGAAGCTTTCTTT	CASSPFSLGNTEAFF
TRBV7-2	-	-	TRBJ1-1	TGTGCCAGCAGCCCCTTGGGACTGAACACTGAAGCTTTCTTT	CASSPLGLNTEAFF
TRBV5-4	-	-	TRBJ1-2	TGTGCCAGCAGCATTACAGGGAAGGGTGGCTACACCTTC	CASSITGKGGYTF
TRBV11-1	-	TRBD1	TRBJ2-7	TGTGCCAGCAGCTTAACCGGACAGGGGACCTACGAGCAGTACTTC	CASSLTGQGTYEQYF
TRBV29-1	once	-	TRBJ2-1	TGCAGCGTGGGGGCCGCGGTGGATGAGCAGTTCTTC	CSVGAAVDEQFF
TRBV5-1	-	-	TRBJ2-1	TGCGCCAGCCGGGGAAGGACATCCTACAATGAGCAGTTCTTC	CASRGRTSYNEQFF
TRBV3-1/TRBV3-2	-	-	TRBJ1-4	TGTGCCAGCAGCCTTAACGGGGCGGGGGGCTCGCGGAAACTGTTTTTT	CASSLNGAGGSRKLFF
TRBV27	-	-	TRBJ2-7	TGTGCCAGCAGTTTAAAGGAGGGCCCAGCCTACGAGCAGTACTTC	CASSLKEGPAYEQYF
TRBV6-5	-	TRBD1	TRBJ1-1	TGTGCCAGCCGGGACAGGGGTAACATGAACACTGAAGCTTTCTTT	CASRDRGNMNTEAFF
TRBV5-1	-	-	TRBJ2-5	TGCGCCAGCAGCTTGGGGGCAGCGTTGGCAGCTGGTCAAGAGACCCAGTACTTC	CASSLGAALAAGQETQYF
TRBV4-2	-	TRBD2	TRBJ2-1	TGTGCCAGCAGCCCAAGAGCGGGACTAGCGGGGCCTAGCTCCTACAATGAGCAGTTCTTC	CASSPRAGLAGPSSYNEQFF
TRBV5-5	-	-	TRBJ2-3	TGTGCCAGCAGCTCTTACGCAGATACGCAGTATTTT	CASSSYADTQYF
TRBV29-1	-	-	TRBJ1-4	TGCAGCGTTGAAGTTACCCAGCAAAATGAAAAACTGTTTTTT	CSVEVTQQNEKLFF
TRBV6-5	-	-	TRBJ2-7	TGTGCCAGCAGCAGAGGGACACATTACGAGCAGTACTTC	CASSRGTHYEQYF
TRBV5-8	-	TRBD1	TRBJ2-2	TGTGCCAGCAGCTCTTCCGGGACAGGGATCACCGGGGAGCTGTTTTTT	CASSSSGTGITGELFF
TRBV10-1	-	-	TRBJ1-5	TGCGCCCAAGTACCGGGGGTACCCTGGGAGAAAGGGGCCCAGCATTTT	CAQVPGVPWEKGAQHF
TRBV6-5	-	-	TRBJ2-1	TGTGCCAGCAGACCGCCGGGACTCTTGAACAATGAGCAGTTCTTC	CASRPPGLLNNEQFF
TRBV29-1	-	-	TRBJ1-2	TGCAGCGCGCTAGCCGGGACGGACTATGGCTACACCTTC	CSALAGTDYGYTF
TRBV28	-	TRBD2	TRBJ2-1	TGTGCCAGCTGTCTCTTCAACCCGGGACTAGCGGGGAGCCGCAGCTCCTACAATGAGCAGTTCTTC	CASCLFNPGLAGSRSSYNEQFF
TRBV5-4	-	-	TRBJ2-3	TGTGCCAGCAGCTTGGTGCCCTCAGATACGCAGTATTTT	CASSLVPSDTQYF
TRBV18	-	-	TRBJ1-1	TGTGCCAGCTCAGGAAGCCGGGACACTGAAGCTTTCTTT	CASSGSRDTEAFF
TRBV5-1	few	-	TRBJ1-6	TGCGCCAGCAGCTTGGTAGGGGGTGTTCGGTCACCCCTCCACTTT	CASSLVGGVRSPLHF